This TCR beta chain stems from a study of OX40 agonist ivuxolimab in advanced cancers. Background on the whole study: The costimulatory receptor OX40 (CD134) was targeted by ivuxolimab, a fully human IgG2 agonistic monoclonal antibody. In the dose-escalation cohort, 65% to 90% of patients were male, and the mean age was approximately 60 years, with a range of about 23 to 80. Intravenous ivuxolimab was administered to patients every 2 weeks at six dose levels: 0.01, 0.1, 0.3, 1.5, 3 and 10 mg/kg. The purpose of peripheral TCRbeta sequencing was to test whether ivuxolimab changed TCR sequence diversity and led to clonal T-cell expansion. Prior anti-PD-1, anti-PD-L1 or anti-CTLA-4 therapy was permitted, and less than 45% of dose-escalation patients had received checkpoint inhibitors. Among the approximately 50 dose-escalation patients, some 20 had hepatocellular carcinoma, about 15 melanoma, 9 renal cell carcinoma and 9 head and neck cancer. Partial responses were achieved by three dose-escalation patients, of whom one had hepatocellular carcinoma and two had cutaneous melanoma. The paper reports the monotherapy dose-escalation portion (N of about 47 patients) of the phase I ivuxolimab trial. Results the study describes overall, beyond this receptor: After ivuxolimab, expanded clones were on average more numerous among CD8+ T cells than among CD4+ T cells. The antigen specificity of the clonally expanded peripheral T cells was not determined. In the 0.1-3.0 mg/kg groups, partial responders were among the patients with the lowest normalized peripheral clonal expansion, particularly in CD8+ T cells. At doses of 0.1 to 3.0 mg/kg, clonal expansion of both CD4+ and CD8+ blood T cells was observed from baseline to week 6. Low levels of normalized T-cell clonal expansion were also seen in some patients who did not respond.

For sequencing of the TCRbeta CDR3 region, genomic DNA was extracted from the sorted cells. The immunoSEQ Assay was used for sequencing of TCRbeta CDR3 regions. The clones in this table, taken by TCRdb from immuneACCESS, are in-frame only. Not every clone is retained; where verified, under half of the shortfall comes from an unresolved V gene, and the cause of the rest is unknown. The sample table shows 110,000 or so clones, and less than 95% are seen once. Over 0.6% of the sample lies in the top ten. Patients with autoimmune disease history or receiving systemic immunosuppression were excluded from the trial. Peripheral blood for TCR sequencing was collected from all dose cohorts at baseline, on cycle 4 day 1, and on cycle 7 day 1. Samples came from an open-label, multicenter, first-in-human phase I dose-escalation trial of ivuxolimab. Adults with locally advanced or metastatic head and neck squamous cell, hepatocellular, melanoma or renal cell carcinoma were enrolled in the trial. CD4+ and CD8+ T cells were sorted separately from peripheral blood before TCR sequencing.

Including the terminal cysteine and phenylalanine, the CDR3 comprises 12 residues. Only the CDR3 portion is preserved as DNA: 36 bases, with reading frame beginning at the first base. As encoded in the germline V gene (reference sequence), CDR1 is SEHNR while CDR2 is FQNEAQ. V is clipped by 2 bases and J by 1 base, and the sequence between their germline boundaries is 3 bases long. To note about this clone: No antigen is known for it. Base quality data are lacking; no much larger clone is found one base away.

The rearrangement combines TRBV7-9 with TRBJ2-7, with no confidently assigned D gene. The sequence derives from an adult with an advanced solid tumor such as melanoma, head and neck, liver or kidney cancer. The source material was CD4+ or CD8+ T cells sorted from blood, sampled in a trial of the OX40 agonist ivuxolimab. The CDR3 region reads CASSLRSYEQYF. Read as DNA, the sequence is TGTGCCAGCAGCTTAAGGTCCTACGAGCAGTACTTC.